One and the same sample provided the 17 T cell receptor beta chains below, sequenced in a study of blood T cell repertoires in COVID-19. Sequencing used immunoSEQ multiplex PCR; TCRdb keeps in-frame clones, though not all of them. The data hold 250,000 to 300,000 clones, with roughly 85% observed a single time. Sample: peripheral blood. These receptors all come from a woman aged 18-35 years with acute or convalescent COVID-19.

The rearrangement links TRBV2 to TRBJ2-1; maybe TRBD2 (6 bases). The CDR3 consists of 14 residues. Trimming cost V 7 bases and J 2 bases, with 12 bases left between them. Germline V CDR1 and CDR2: SNHLY, FYNNEI. CDR3 protein: CASIQGRTYNEQFF. CDR3 DNA sequence: TGTGCCAGCATACAAGGGAGGACCTACAATGAGCAGTTCTTC. The variable domain in full, with the rest retrieved from reference TRBV2 and TRBJ2-1, is EPEVTQTPSHQVTQMGQEVILRCVPISNHLYFYWYRQILGQKVEFLVSFYNNEISEKSEIFDDQFSVERPDGSNFTLKIRSTKLEDSAMYFCASIQGRTYNEQFFGPGTRLTVL.

V usage is TRBV4-1 and J usage is TRBJ2-1; TRBD2 might be the D (6 bases). CDR1 is MGHRA, CDR2 YSYEKL, per germline. CDR3 length equals 15 residues. V was shortened by 3 bases and J by 5 bases, with 14 bases between the two germline ends. The chain's CDR3 is CASSQPGLGDNEQFF. CDR3 DNA: TGCGCCAGCAGCCAGCCGGGACTTGGGGACAATGAGCAGTTCTTC.

The rearrangement links TRBV4-3 to TRBJ1-2; possible D gene TRBD1, 5 bases. V lost 2 bases, J lost 3 bases, and 16 bases lay in between. Germline V gene lookup returns CDR1 LGHNA and CDR2 YSLEER. The CDR3 has 16 amino acids. CDR3 protein: CASSQIGEDGYYGYTF. The CDR3 DNA reads as TGCGCCAGCAGCCAAATAGGGGAAGACGGATACTATGGCTACACCTTC.

The chain links TRBV24-1 to TRBJ2-1; 8 bases are a match to TRBD1. The CDR3 has 18 residues. V was pared by 3 bases and J by 3 bases, with 12 bases of the junction left unmatched. The germline CDR1 and CDR2 sequences are KGHDR and SFDVKD. CDR3 region: CATSDNIGQGRDYNEQFF. The DNA of the CDR3 is TGTGCCACCAGTGATAATATCGGACAGGGCCGGGACTACAATGAGCAGTTCTTC.

V gene TRBV15 combines with J gene TRBJ2-1; 7 bases are a match to TRBD2. CDR1 is LNHNV, CDR2 YYDKDF, per germline (reference sequence). V lost 4 bases to trimming and J lost 8 bases; unmatched junction nucleotides: 8. The CDR3 sequence is 14 residues long. The CDR3 DNA reads as TGTGCCACCAGCACCCATCCTACTAGCGATGAGCAGTTCTTC. This sequence encodes CATSTHPTSDEQFF.

This clone was picked up one time. The chain carries TRBV6-5 and TRBJ1-5; D is unresolved. Germline values: CDR1 MNHEY, CDR2 SVGAGI. Trimming took 6 bases from V and 9 from J, leaving 12 bases between them. The length of the CDR3 is 12 residues. In DNA, the CDR3 is TGTGCCAGCAGAATGACGGGAAGGCCCCAGCATTTT. Its translation is CASRMTGRPQHF.

The gene calls are TRBV7-6 and TRBJ2-7; D is uncertain. Germline V gene data show CDR1 as SGHVS and CDR2 as FNYEAQ. Trimming left V 3 bases short and J 6 bases short, with 6 bases between. This CDR3 is built from 11 residues. CDR3 DNA sequence: TGTGCCAGCAGCTTTTCGGGCGAGCAGTACTTC. It codes for CASSFSGEQYF.

V is TRBV6-1 and J is TRBJ1-1, with 8 positions matching TRBD1. Per germline, CDR1 MNHNS and CDR2 SASEGT. The CDR3 has 15 amino acids. V dropped 1 base and J dropped 4; count of bases not matched to a gene: 5. The CDR3 loop is CASSEEGTGSTEAFF. In DNA, the CDR3 is TGTGCCAGCAGTGAAGAAGGGACAGGAAGCACTGAAGCTTTCTTT.

This clone was found a few times. This CDR3 is CAISERVRGYTF. CDR3 DNA sequence: TGTGCCATCAGTGAGCGAGTTAGAGGCTACACCTTC. The chain is built from TRBV10-3 and TRBJ1-2; the D is unclear. The CDR3 length is 12 residues. V was shortened by 2 bases and J by 8 bases, with 9 bases between the two germline ends. Germline-derived CDR1 and CDR2 are ENHRY and SYGVKD.

This clone showed up just once. The rearrangement joins TRBV19 to TRBJ2-4; TRBD2 might be the D (6 bases). There are 16 residues in the CDR3. CDR1 is LNHDA and CDR2 is SQIVND in the germline V gene (reference sequence). V lost 3 bases and J 0 bases, leaving 12 bases between the germline ends. The CDR3 reads CASSMMAGLAKNIQYF. CDR3 DNA sequence: TGTGCCAGTAGTATGATGGCGGGACTAGCCAAAAACATTCAGTACTTC.

CDR3 sequence (DNA): TGCGCCAGCAGCCCAGGCGGGACAGGGCTCTATGGCTACACCTTC. As protein: CASSPGGTGLYGYTF. The rearrangement uses TRBV4-3 and TRBJ1-2; 9 bases are a match to TRBD1. The junction had 7 bases not matched to a gene; V was cut back by 4 bases and J by 4 bases. Germline lookup yields CDR1 LGHNA and CDR2 YSLEER. This CDR3 is built from 15 residues.

The chain uses TRBV19 and TRBJ2-2; D perhaps matches TRBD2 (5 bases). V was shortened by 5 bases and J by 0 bases, with 10 bases between the two germline ends. Germline loops: CDR1 LNHDA, CDR2 SQIVND (reference sequence). The length of the CDR3 is 15 residues. CDR3 protein: CASSSGSANTGELFF. The CDR3 nucleotides read TGTGCCAGTAGTTCGGGGAGCGCGAACACCGGGGAGCTGTTTTTT. The full variable domain, in which reference TRBV19 and TRBJ2-2 provide the parts outside the CDR3, is DGGITQSPKYLFRKEGQNVTLSCEQNLNHDAMYWYRQDPGQGLRLIYYSQIVNDFQKGDIAEGYSVSREKKESFPLTVTSAQKNPTAFYLCASSSGSANTGELFFGEGSRLTVL.

The chain is built from TRBV5-1 and TRBJ2-7, with 8 nucleotides matching TRBD2. The CDR3 covers 15 residues. Losses at the gene ends were 1 base for V and 0 bases for J; bases not matched to a gene: 3. Germline assignment: CDR1 SGHRS and CDR2 YFSETQ. CDR3 DNA sequence: TGCGCCAGCAGCTTGTTCCTAGCGGGCTCCTACGAGCAGTACTTC. This codes for CASSLFLAGSYEQYF.

The chain has TRBV3-1 (or the pseudogene TRBV3-2) and TRBJ2-7; TRBD1 matches at 8 bases. The CDR3 is made up of 16 amino acids. Germline loops: CDR1 LGHDT, CDR2 YNNKEL (reference sequence). With V trimmed by 0 bases and J by 3 bases, 7 bases remained unmatched. DNA for the CDR3: TGTGCCAGCAGCCAAGAAGCGGCAGGGGGCGGCTACGAGCAGTACTTC. This translates into CASSQEAAGGGYEQYF.

The chain is built from TRBV27 and TRBJ2-7; the D gene is possibly TRBD2 (6 bases). Looked up from germline, CDR1 is MNHEY and CDR2 is SMNVEV (reference sequence). Trimming removed 4 bases at V and 4 bases at J, with 11 bases between. The CDR3 runs 13 residues. The CDR3 nucleotides read TGTGCCAGCAGTTCAACCGGGACTTACGAGCAGTACTTC. It is translated as CASSSTGTYEQYF.

V gene TRBV11-2 combines with J gene TRBJ2-4; 8 positions agree with TRBD1. Germline V gene sequence: CDR1 SGHAT, CDR2 FQNNGV. V lost 4 bases and J lost 9; bases outside the gene matches: 8. CDR3 length equals 14 residues. The CDR3 nucleotides read TGTGCCAGCAGCTATGGGGACAGGAGAAGCATTCAGTACTTC. This codes for CASSYGDRRSIQYF.

The rearrangement joins TRBV6-2 or TRBV6-3 to TRBJ2-7, with D perhaps matching TRBD2 (5 bases). The germline V gene has CDR1 MNHEY and CDR2 SVGEGT. The ends were cut back, 0 bases at V and 6 bases at J, with 12 bases in the middle. This CDR3 region has 14 residues. In DNA, the CDR3 is TGTGCCAGCAGTTACTCCGGTCTAGCTCGCGAGCAGTACTTC. Translated, it gives CASSYSGLAREQYF.